This TCR beta chain is from a study of response to subunit inactivated influenza vaccine. This clonotype was seen only a few times. Its antigen is unknown. TCRdb redid the calling of the RT-PCR reads with MiXCR, one entry per CDR3 protein. The data contain about 830,000 distinct CDR3 sequences, around 20% of them singletons. CDR1 ENHRY and CDR2 SYGVKD come from the germline V gene. The CDR3 has 16 amino acids. V dropped 0 bases and J dropped 3; count of bases not matched to a gene: 6. Whole-study results and caveats: Researchers suggested that each seasonal influenza vaccination recruits few new T cells.

Sequenced here: PBMCs from blood, sampled approximately 5 days after vaccination. The chain has TRBV10-3 and TRBJ1-2; 8 bases map to TRBD1. The clonotype originates from a middle-aged man who received an inactivated influenza vaccine. As DNA, the CDR3 is TGTGCCATCAGTGAGTCCGGACAGGGTGTATACTATGGCTACACCTTC. Translation: CAISESGQGVYYGYTF.